This TCR beta chain emerged from a study of T cells in Graves' hyperthyroidism and ophthalmopathy. General study points: Median prediction lead before ophthalmopathy onset was 6.5 months with the model. Blood also contained most expanded thyroid clonotypes above 0.001.

Amplification of TCR beta CDR3 regions used RNA as the template. A set of HTBI primers served as the primers for a first-round RT-PCR of the TCR CDR3. TCRdb re-derived calls from the multiplex PCR reads in MiXCR, one entry per CDR3 protein. The sample holds 400,000 to 500,000 distinct CDR3 sequences; 13% to 15% are singletons and the top ten take about 17%. This CDR3 comprises 15 residues. The V end was cut by 6 bases, the J end by 5 bases, with 18 bases between. A lack of ophthalmopathy progression within 18 months defined stable Graves' hyperthyroidism. Patients aged 18 to 65 with hyperthyroidism were newly diagnosed, with duration under 2 months. The table lists this clonotype with many counts. Its antigen is unknown.

This TCR was sampled from a woman between 18 and 29 years old with Graves' hyperthyroidism. The rearrangement links TRBV12-3 or TRBV12-4 to TRBJ2-3; D perhaps matches TRBD2 (7 bases). Sequencing was carried out using blood. The CDR3 here is CASSRLGGDVDTQYF. The CDR3 bases are TGTGCCAGCAGCCGCTTAGGGGGGGATGTAGATACGCAGTATTTT.